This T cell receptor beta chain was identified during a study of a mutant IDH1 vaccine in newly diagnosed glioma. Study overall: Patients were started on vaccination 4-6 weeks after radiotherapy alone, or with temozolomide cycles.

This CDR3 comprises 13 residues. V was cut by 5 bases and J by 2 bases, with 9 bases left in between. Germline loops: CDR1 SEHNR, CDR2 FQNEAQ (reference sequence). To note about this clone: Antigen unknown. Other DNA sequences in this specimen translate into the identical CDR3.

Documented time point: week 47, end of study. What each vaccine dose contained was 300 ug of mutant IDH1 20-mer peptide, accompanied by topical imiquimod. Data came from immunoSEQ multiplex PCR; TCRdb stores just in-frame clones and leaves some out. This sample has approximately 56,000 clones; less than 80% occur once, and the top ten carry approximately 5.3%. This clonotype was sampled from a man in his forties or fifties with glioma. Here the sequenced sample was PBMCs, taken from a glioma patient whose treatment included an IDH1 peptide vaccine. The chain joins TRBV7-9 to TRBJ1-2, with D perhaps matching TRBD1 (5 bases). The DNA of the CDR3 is TGTGCCAGCAGCCCCCAGGGAAACTATGGCTACACCTTC. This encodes CASSPQGNYGYTF.